These 9 T cell receptor beta chains were all obtained from the same sample, sequenced in a study of T cells after yellow fever vaccination. TCRdb reanalysed the 5' RACE reads using MiXCR and keeps one entry per CDR3 protein. The sample holds some 600,000 distinct CDR3 sequences, roughly 17% seen once. The sample in question was PBMCs, obtained about 5 days after the first yellow fever vaccination. The origin of the receptors is a man aged 18 to 30 who received the YFV17D yellow fever vaccine.

This clonotype has more than one count but fewer than ten. CDR3 DNA sequence: TGTGCCAGCAGTGGGGGAGGGACAGGGGGATTTCTTGAGCAGTTCTTC. Protein product: CASSGGGTGGFLEQFF. V is TRBV2 and J is TRBJ2-1, with TRBD1 matching over 11 bases. From germline, CDR1 is SNHLY and CDR2 FYNNEI. V shed 4 bases and J 9 bases; nucleotides not matched to a gene: 11. The CDR3 has 16 residues.

The CDR3 is CASSFPGGAFF. The CDR3 DNA follows: TGTGCCAGCAGCTTTCCGGGGGGAGCTTTCTTT. The chain carries TRBV11-1 and TRBJ1-1; D might be TRBD1 (5 bases). Germline CDR1 is SGHAT and CDR2 is FQDESV (reference sequence). The CDR3 covers 11 residues. V shed 3 bases and J shed 10 bases, with 9 bases lying between them.

J is TRBJ1-5 and V is TRBV7-2, with 10 bases fitting TRBD1. The CDR3 is made up of 16 amino acids. V lost 5 bases to trimming and J lost 2 bases; unmatched junction nucleotides: 6. Germline V gene data show CDR1 as SGHTA and CDR2 as FQGNSA. CDR3 protein: CASSPGTGVRNQPQHF. In DNA form, the CDR3 reads TGTGCCAGCAGCCCCGGGACAGGGGTACGCAATCAGCCCCAGCATTTT.

The chain joins TRBV4-1 to TRBJ2-1; D may be TRBD1 or TRBD2 (6 bases each). The germline V gene encodes CDR1 MGHRA and CDR2 YSYEKL. The CDR3 length is 18 residues. With 1 base removed from V and 0 bases from J, the gap between germline ends came to 16 bases. The CDR3 protein is CASSQGGGGHGSYNEQFF. The DNA for the CDR3 is TGCGCCAGCAGCCAAGGCGGAGGGGGGCACGGCTCCTACAATGAGCAGTTCTTC.

This chain uses TRBV20-1 with TRBJ1-2; TRBD1 matches at 10 bases. This CDR3 region has 15 residues. Trimming at V came to 3 bases and at J to 1 base, leaving 5 bases not matched to a gene. Germline V gene data show CDR1 as DFQATT and CDR2 as SNEGSKA (reference sequence). The CDR3 bases are TGCAGTGCTAGGGGGGGGACAGGGGATAACTATGGCTACACCTTC. Translation: CSARGGTGDNYGYTF.

The chain couples TRBV3-1 to TRBJ2-1; possible D gene TRBD1, 6 bases. This CDR3 has 14 residues. With 3 bases removed from V and 10 bases from J, the gap between germline ends came to 16 bases. Germline V gene sequence: CDR1 LGHDT, CDR2 YNNKEL (reference sequence). The CDR3 protein is CASSQMGASGEQFF. The CDR3 DNA reads as TGTGCCAGCAGCCAGATGGGGGCCTCCGGGGAGCAGTTCTTC.

This clonotype has a count of ten or more. This sequence joins TRBV7-2 and TRBJ1-2; 7 bases line up with TRBD1. This CDR3 contains 14 residues. Germline lookup yields CDR1 SGHTA and CDR2 FQGNSA. V shed 5 bases, J shed 4 bases, and the junction held 7 bases outside the gene matches. CDR3 in amino acids: CASSLTGTAYGYTF. CDR3 bases: TGTGCCAGCAGCCTAACCGGGACAGCCTATGGCTACACCTTC.

This clonotype has more than one count but fewer than ten. This chain joins TRBV4-3 and TRBJ2-2, with D possibly being TRBD1 (5 bases). Germline CDR1 LGHNA, CDR2 YSLEER. V was shortened by 0 bases and J by 0 bases, with 8 bases between the two germline ends. The length of the CDR3 is 16 residues. CDR3 sequence: CASSQESGTNTGELFF. The CDR3 DNA follows: TGCGCCAGCAGCCAAGAGTCAGGGACGAACACCGGGGAGCTGTTTTTT.

The chain has TRBV5-8 and TRBJ1-6; 9 nucleotides match TRBD1. This CDR3 has 17 residues. The J segment lost 5 bases and the V segment lost 4 bases, leaving 10 bases of the junction unmatched. CDR1 is SGHTS, CDR2 YDEGEE, per germline. In DNA, the CDR3 is TGTGCCAGCAGCGGTACCGGGACAGGGCGACATAATTCACCCCTCCACTTT. Protein: CASSGTGTGRHNSPLHF.